This T cell receptor beta chain comes out of a study of CD8+ T cells in alopecia areata. Across the study: Each of the treated patients was given oral tofacitinib, 5 to 10 mg twice daily, for moderate-to-severe alopecia areata.

This CDR3 has 13 amino acids. Germline V CDR1 and CDR2: MNHEY, SVGAGI. The ends were cut back, 10 bases at V and 6 bases at J, with 19 bases in the middle. After isolation, RNA underwent reverse transcription to generate cDNA as the sequencing template. Using immunoSEQ multiplex PCR, the repertoire was profiled, and TCRdb retains in-frame clones only, with some absent. This sample has about 11,000 clones, with roughly three fifths found just once. Lesional scalp tissue (obtained by punch biopsy) and peripheral blood were collected from alopecia areata patients. The gene calls are TRBV6-5 and TRBJ2-7; maybe TRBD2 (6 bases). The receptor was derived from a human donor with alopecia areata. Sequencing used skin, obtained at week 0. DNA of the CDR3: TGTGCCACCTGTCTAGGAGGGGACGGCGAGCAGTACTTC. It translates to CATCLGGDGEQYF.